This TCR beta chain was profiled in a study of cytomegalovirus exposure and HLA in healthy donors. Donors had nominal health at sampling but likely had unrecorded immune exposures. The PCR employed 60 Vbeta primers together with 13 Jbeta primers. Here immunoSEQ multiplex PCR was the method, and the copy in TCRdb shows in-frame clones only, minus some. The sample contains roughly 120,000 clones, 80% of which appear only once. The receptor was derived from a human donor in good health. The sample comprised PBMCs.

CDR3 coding DNA: TGCGCCAGCAGCACACTAGCGGGGGGATCAAGAGGGACCCAGTACTTC. Residues: CASSTLAGGSRGTQYF. J is TRBJ2-5 and V is TRBV5-1, with TRBD2 matching over 12 bases. This CDR3 has 16 residues. The germline CDR1 and CDR2 sequences are SGHRS and YFSETQ. Trimming at V came to 4 bases and at J to 7 bases, leaving 11 bases not matched to a gene.